The 24 T cell receptor beta chains in this list originate from one sample, sequenced in a study of cytomegalovirus exposure and HLA in healthy donors. PCR used 60 Vbeta primers and 13 Jbeta primers. TCRdb keeps only in-frame clones here, not all; method: immunoSEQ multiplex PCR. The sample lists 100,000 or so clones, approximately 66% occurring once. What was sequenced was PBMCs. These receptors all come from a man aged 40-50 years in good health and CMV-seropositive.

V gene TRBV16 combines with J gene TRBJ1-1, with D perhaps matching TRBD1 (5 bases). Per the germline V gene, CDR1 is KGHSY and CDR2 is FQNENV. Trimming stripped 0 bases from V and 3 bases from J, with 11 bases between. CDR3 length: 15 amino acids. The CDR3 coding sequence is TGTGCCAGCAGCCAATCGTACAGGTCGGACACTGAAGCTTTCTTT. Its protein product is CASSQSYRSDTEAFF.

The rearrangement uses TRBV19 and TRBJ1-4, with D perhaps matching TRBD1 (6 bases). CDR1 and CDR2 from the germline V gene are LNHDA and SQIVND (reference sequence). Trimming took 10 bases from V and 0 from J, leaving 9 bases between them. CDR3 length equals 13 residues. CDR3 sequence: CAIGTTTNEKLFF. CDR3 bases: TGTGCCATTGGGACAACAACTAATGAAAAACTGTTTTTT.

This clone is a singleton in its sample. The chain is built from TRBV13 and TRBJ2-1; TRBD2 might be the D (6 bases). CDR3 length: 15 amino acids. From germline, CDR1 is PRHDT and CDR2 FYEKMQ (reference sequence). V lost 3 bases, J lost 7 bases, and 16 bases lay in between. Here the CDR3 DNA reads TGTGCCAGCAGCTTGGGAGGAGGGCCGGGAAATGAGCAGTTCTTC. Translated, it gives CASSLGGGPGNEQFF.

V usage is TRBV5-6 and J usage is TRBJ2-5, with D possibly TRBD1 on 6 matching bases. Per the germline V gene, CDR1 is SGHDT and CDR2 is YYEEEE. V was pared by 2 bases and J by 3 bases, with 8 bases between. This CDR3 comprises 13 residues. The CDR3 is CASSFSGEETQYF. The CDR3 DNA reads as TGTGCCAGCAGCTTTTCAGGGGAAGAGACCCAGTACTTC.

CDR3 nucleotide sequence: TGTGCCAGCAGCGTGGAACTACAAGAGACCCAGTACTTC. It translates to CASSVELQETQYF. The chain combines TRBV7-6 with TRBJ2-5; no firm D call. Germline values: CDR1 SGHVS, CDR2 FNYEAQ. The CDR3 loop spans 13 amino acids. V was shortened by 5 bases and J by 2 bases, with 9 bases between the two germline ends. The full variable domain, its missing parts supplied by reference TRBV7-6 and TRBJ2-5, is GAGVSQSPRYKVTKRGQDVALRCDPISGHVSLYWYRQALGQGPEFLTYFNYEAQQDKSGLPNDRFSAERPEGSISTLTIQRTEQRDSAMYRCASSVELQETQYFGPGTRLLVL.

This sequence joins TRBV6-5 and TRBJ1-2, with 9 bases aligning to TRBD1. The V and J ends lost 2 bases and 8 bases, in that order; junction bases with no gene match: 12. The length of the CDR3 is 16 residues. CDR1 and CDR2 from the germline V gene are MNHEY and SVGAGI. CDR3 sequence reads: CASSYGTGTSDFGYTF. CDR3 in DNA: TGTGCCAGCAGTTACGGGACAGGGACCTCGGATTTCGGCTACACCTTC.

The chain links TRBV28 to TRBJ2-7; 9 bases match TRBD1. The J segment lost 4 bases and the V segment lost 1 base, leaving 2 bases of the junction unmatched. The CDR3 is made up of 14 amino acids. CDR1 MDHEN and CDR2 SYDVKM come from the germline V gene. The CDR3 spells CASSLSGTGYEQYF. CDR3 nucleotides: TGTGCCAGCAGTTTATCTGGGACAGGGTACGAGCAGTACTTC.

The chain employs TRBV5-1 and TRBJ1-4; D is undetermined. The V end lost 0 bases, the J end lost 4 bases, and 10 bases lay between the germline ends. CDR3 size: 15 residues. Germline V gene data show CDR1 as SGHRS and CDR2 as YFSETQ. The DNA of the CDR3 is TGCGCCAGCAGCTTGGAACAGCCTTTTAATGAAAAACTGTTTTTT. Protein sequence: CASSLEQPFNEKLFF.

The V gene is TRBV5-1, the J gene TRBJ2-1, with TRBD2 matching over 7 bases. The CDR3 runs 15 residues. Germline values: CDR1 SGHRS, CDR2 YFSETQ. V trimming: 0 bases; J trimming: 7 bases; junction bases outside the gene matches: 7. DNA of the CDR3: TGCGCCAGCAGCTTGGACGCGGGAGTGAGTAATGAGCAGTTCTTC. Its protein is CASSLDAGVSNEQFF.

V and J are TRBV27 and TRBJ2-3; TRBD2 might be the D (5 bases). CDR3 length: 16 amino acids. The germline gives CDR1 MNHEY, CDR2 SMNVEV (reference sequence). With 6 bases removed from V and 5 bases from J, the gap between germline ends came to 21 bases. The CDR3 nucleotides read TGTGCCAGCAGAAATAGCATCGGTCCACGGGGAGATACGCAGTATTTT. Protein: CASRNSIGPRGDTQYF.

V and J are TRBV7-2 and TRBJ1-2; the D is unclear. Germline assignment: CDR1 SGHTA and CDR2 FQGNSA. The CDR3 is 14 amino acids. V was shortened by 1 base and J by 2 bases, with 8 bases between the two germline ends. DNA for the CDR3: TGTGCCAGCAGCTTAGAAGGCGGGAACTATGGCTACACCTTC. This gives the protein CASSLEGGNYGYTF.

This clone was recorded a few times. The chain is built from TRBV7-9 and TRBJ1-1; the D gene is possibly TRBD1 (5 bases). The CDR3 covers 13 residues. Germline CDR1 reads SEHNR; CDR2 reads FQNEAQ (reference sequence). The V end was cut by 5 bases, the J end by 4 bases, with 11 bases between. The CDR3 loop is CASSQGWGTEAFF. The CDR3 DNA reads TGTGCCAGCAGCCAGGGTTGGGGCACTGAAGCTTTCTTT.

This clone is a singleton in its sample. The chain uses TRBV19 and TRBJ2-1, with D maybe TRBD2 (7 bases). This CDR3 spans 17 amino acids. Germline V gene sequence: CDR1 LNHDA, CDR2 SQIVND (reference sequence). Trimming took 0 bases from V and 0 from J, leaving 12 bases between them. The CDR3 protein is CASSIDGRGSSYNEQFF. CDR3 coding DNA: TGTGCCAGTAGTATAGATGGGAGGGGGAGCTCCTACAATGAGCAGTTCTTC.

V usage is TRBV7-3 and J usage is TRBJ2-1; 10 bases match TRBD2. With V trimmed by 1 base and J by 6 bases, 6 bases remained unmatched. CDR1 SGHTA and CDR2 FQGTGA come from the germline V gene. This CDR3 has 16 residues. As DNA, the CDR3 is TGTGCCAGCAGCTTAAGCCCTAGCGGGAGCGGCAATGAGCAGTTCTTC. Amino acids: CASSLSPSGSGNEQFF.

The genes are TRBV7-6 and TRBJ1-4; 7 bases match TRBD1. The V gene's germline CDR1 is SGHVS and CDR2 FNYEAQ. V lost 0 bases and J lost 6; bases outside the gene matches: 4. This CDR3 has 15 residues. The CDR3 sequence: CASSLATGRYEKLFF. CDR3 in DNA: TGTGCCAGCAGCTTAGCGACAGGGCGCTATGAAAAACTGTTTTTT.

V is TRBV29-1 and J is TRBJ2-3; D is unresolved. The V end lost 4 bases, the J end lost 4 bases, and 6 bases lay between the germline ends. Germline values: CDR1 SQVTM, CDR2 ANQGSEA. CDR3 size: 11 residues. The CDR3 DNA reads TGCAGCGTTGGTAGTCCAGATACGCAGTATTTT. It is translated as CSVGSPDTQYF.

This clone has more than one count but fewer than ten. The gene calls are TRBV27 and TRBJ2-3; TRBD1 matches 9 bases. The ends lost 4 bases at V and 1 base at J; junction bases unmatched: 9. The CDR3 has 17 residues. From germline, CDR1 is MNHEY and CDR2 SMNVEV (reference sequence). The chain's CDR3 is CASSSRTGERGTDTQYF. The CDR3 DNA reads TGTGCCAGCAGTTCCCGGACAGGGGAACGAGGCACAGATACGCAGTATTTT.

The J gene is TRBJ1-2, the V gene TRBV28; no clear D gene. The CDR3 covers 14 residues. V lost 2 bases and J lost 5, with 12 bases in between. Germline assignment: CDR1 MDHEN and CDR2 SYDVKM. The CDR3 here is CASSLGTAGYGYTF. CDR3 sequence (DNA): TGTGCCAGCAGTTTAGGCACGGCGGGATATGGCTACACCTTC.

The chain couples TRBV11-2 to TRBJ2-7, with D uncertain. The CDR3 contains 16 residues. Germline CDR1 reads SGHAT; CDR2 reads FQNNGV. V lost 5 bases, J lost 1 base, and 18 bases lay in between. This CDR3 is CASSPWAQQPSYEQYV. CDR3 in DNA: TGTGCCAGCAGCCCCTGGGCACAACAGCCTTCCTACGAGCAGTACGTC.

This clone was counted only a few times. J is TRBJ1-4 and V is TRBV14, with D unresolved. The CDR3 is 12 residues long. Trimming shortened V by 6 bases and J by 8 bases, and 10 bases separated the two germline ends. CDR1 and CDR2 (germline): SGHDN, FVKESK. The CDR3 DNA reads as TGTGCCAGCAGTCTGGGCTACGAAAAACTGTTTTTT. This sequence encodes CASSLGYEKLFF.

The CDR3 region has the DNA TGTGCCAGCAGCTCGGGACAGGGCTTCTACAATGAGCAGTTCTTC. Its protein is CASSSGQGFYNEQFF. The V call is TRBV13, the J call TRBJ2-1, with TRBD1 matching 9 bases. The CDR3 runs to 15 residues. Trimming took 4 bases from V and 3 from J; bases not matched to a gene: 4. The V gene's germline CDR1 is PRHDT and CDR2 FYEKMQ (reference sequence).

This chain joins TRBV7-9 and TRBJ2-5, with 10 bases fitting TRBD2. CDR3 length equals 16 residues. V dropped 0 bases and J dropped 0; count of bases not matched to a gene: 1. Germline CDR1 SEHNR, CDR2 FQNEAQ (reference sequence). CDR3 region: CASSLATSGYQETQYF. In DNA form, the CDR3 reads TGTGCCAGCAGCTTAGCGACTAGCGGGTACCAAGAGACCCAGTACTTC.

CDR3 residues: CASSDPLGDSNQPQHF. CDR3 nucleotide sequence: TGTGCCAGCAGTGACCCCCTGGGCGATAGCAATCAGCCCCAGCATTTT. The J gene is TRBJ1-5, the V gene TRBV2; D uncertain. The CDR3 consists of 16 residues. Per the germline V gene, CDR1 is SNHLY and CDR2 is FYNNEI. Between the trimmed V and J ends, which lost 3 bases and 0 bases, there was a span of 12 bases.

V gene TRBV14 combines with J gene TRBJ1-1, with TRBD1 identical over 8 bases. Germline loops: CDR1 SGHDN, CDR2 FVKESK. The ends lost 4 bases at V and 5 bases at J; junction bases unmatched: 9. This CDR3 has 15 amino acids. CDR3 bases: TGTGCCAGCAGCCGAGCGGACAGGGAAGTAACTGAAGCTTTCTTT. It translates to CASSRADREVTEAFF.